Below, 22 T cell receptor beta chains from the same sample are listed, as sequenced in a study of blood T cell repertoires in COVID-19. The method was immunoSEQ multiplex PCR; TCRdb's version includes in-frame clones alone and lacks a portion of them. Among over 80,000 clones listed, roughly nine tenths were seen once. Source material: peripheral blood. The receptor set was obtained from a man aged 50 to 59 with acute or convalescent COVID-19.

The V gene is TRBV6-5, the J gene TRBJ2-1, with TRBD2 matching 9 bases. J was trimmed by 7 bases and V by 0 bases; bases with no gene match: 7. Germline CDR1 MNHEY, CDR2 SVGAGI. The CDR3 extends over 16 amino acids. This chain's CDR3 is CASSYSGGGASNEQFF. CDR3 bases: TGTGCCAGCAGTTACTCTGGCGGGGGGGCTTCAAATGAGCAGTTCTTC.

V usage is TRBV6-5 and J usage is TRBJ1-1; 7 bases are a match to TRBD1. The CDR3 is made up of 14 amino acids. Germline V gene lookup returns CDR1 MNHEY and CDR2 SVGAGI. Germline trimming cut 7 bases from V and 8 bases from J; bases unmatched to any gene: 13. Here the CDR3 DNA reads TGTGCCAGCATGCCATTCCGGGACAGCGAAGAAGCTTTCTTT. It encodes CASMPFRDSEEAFF.

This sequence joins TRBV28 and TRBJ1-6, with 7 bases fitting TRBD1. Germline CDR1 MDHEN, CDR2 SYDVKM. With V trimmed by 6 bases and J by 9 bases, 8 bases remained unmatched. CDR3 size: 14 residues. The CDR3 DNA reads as TGTGCCAGCAGCAAAAGGGGGCCCGGTTCACCCCTCCACTTT. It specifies CASSKRGPGSPLHF.

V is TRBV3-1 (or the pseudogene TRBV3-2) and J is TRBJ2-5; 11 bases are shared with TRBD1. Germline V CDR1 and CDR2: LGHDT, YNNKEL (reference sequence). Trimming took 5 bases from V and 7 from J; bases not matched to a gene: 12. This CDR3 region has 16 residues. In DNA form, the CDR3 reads TGTGCCAGCAGCGCTCGCAAGGACAGGGGGCGAGGGACCCAGTACTTC. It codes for CASSARKDRGRGTQYF.

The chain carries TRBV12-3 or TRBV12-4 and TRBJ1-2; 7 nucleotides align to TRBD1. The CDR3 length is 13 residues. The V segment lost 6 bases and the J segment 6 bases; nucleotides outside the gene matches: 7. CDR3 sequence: CASSSLGTDGYTF. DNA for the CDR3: TGTGCCAGCAGCTCTCTCGGGACAGATGGCTACACCTTC.

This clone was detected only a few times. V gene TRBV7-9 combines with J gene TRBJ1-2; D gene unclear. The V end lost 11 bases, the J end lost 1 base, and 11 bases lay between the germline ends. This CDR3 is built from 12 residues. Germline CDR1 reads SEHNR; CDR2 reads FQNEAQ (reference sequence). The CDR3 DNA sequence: TGTGCCGGAGGCCAGGATAACTATGGCTACACCTTC. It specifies CAGGQDNYGYTF.

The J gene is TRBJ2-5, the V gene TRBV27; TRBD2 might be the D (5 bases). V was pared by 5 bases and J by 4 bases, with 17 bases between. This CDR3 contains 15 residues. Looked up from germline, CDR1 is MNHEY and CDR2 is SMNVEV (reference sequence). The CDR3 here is CASSPRGGVAETQYF. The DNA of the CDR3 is TGTGCCAGCAGTCCTCGAGGAGGCGTGGCAGAGACCCAGTACTTC.

In nucleotides, the CDR3 is TGTGCCAGTAGTATGTTGGGGGGAATGCGGGAAAAACTGTTTTTT. Its protein product is CASSMLGGMREKLFF. The V call is TRBV19, the J call TRBJ1-4; weak D call: TRBD1 (5 bases). The germline V gene has CDR1 LNHDA and CDR2 SQIVND (reference sequence). Trimming removed 3 bases from V and 8 bases from J, with 16 bases in between. The CDR3 has 15 residues.

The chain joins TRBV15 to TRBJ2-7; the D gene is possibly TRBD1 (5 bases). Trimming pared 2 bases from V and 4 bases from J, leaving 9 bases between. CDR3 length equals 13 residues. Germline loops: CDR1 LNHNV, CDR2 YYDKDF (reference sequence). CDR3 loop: CATSRNQGYEQYF. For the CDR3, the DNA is TGTGCCACCAGCAGAAATCAGGGTTACGAGCAGTACTTC. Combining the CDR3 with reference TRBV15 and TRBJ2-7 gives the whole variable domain DAMVIQNPRYQVTQFGKPVTLSCSQTLNHNVMYWYQQKSSQAPKLLFHYYDKDFNNEADTPDNFQSRRPNTSFCFLDIRSPGLGDTAMYLCATSRNQGYEQYFGPGTRLTVT.

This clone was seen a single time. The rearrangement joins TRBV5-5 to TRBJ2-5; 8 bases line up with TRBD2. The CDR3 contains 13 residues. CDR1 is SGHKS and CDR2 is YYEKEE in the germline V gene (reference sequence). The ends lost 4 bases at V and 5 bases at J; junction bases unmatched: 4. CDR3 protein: CASSTGGLETQYF. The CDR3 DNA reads TGTGCCAGCAGCACGGGGGGGCTGGAGACCCAGTACTTC.

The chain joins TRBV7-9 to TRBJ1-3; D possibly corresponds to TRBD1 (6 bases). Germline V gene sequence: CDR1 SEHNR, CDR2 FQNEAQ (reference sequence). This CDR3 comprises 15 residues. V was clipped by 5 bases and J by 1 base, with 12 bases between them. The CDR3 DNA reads TGTGCCAGCAGCCCACCACAGGGATCTGGAAACACCATATATTTT. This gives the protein CASSPPQGSGNTIYF.

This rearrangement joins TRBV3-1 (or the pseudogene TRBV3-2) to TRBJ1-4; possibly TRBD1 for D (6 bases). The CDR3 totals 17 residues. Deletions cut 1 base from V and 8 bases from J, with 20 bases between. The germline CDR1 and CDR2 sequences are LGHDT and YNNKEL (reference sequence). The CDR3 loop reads CASSQGQSRTVTEKLFF. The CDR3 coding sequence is TGTGCCAGCAGCCAAGGACAAAGTCGGACAGTCACAGAAAAACTGTTTTTT.

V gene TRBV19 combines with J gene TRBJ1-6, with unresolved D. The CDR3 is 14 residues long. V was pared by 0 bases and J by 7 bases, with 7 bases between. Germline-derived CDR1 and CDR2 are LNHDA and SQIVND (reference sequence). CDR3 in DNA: TGTGCCAGTAGTATAGACGGAGGGAATTCACCCCTCCACTTT. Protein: CASSIDGGNSPLHF.

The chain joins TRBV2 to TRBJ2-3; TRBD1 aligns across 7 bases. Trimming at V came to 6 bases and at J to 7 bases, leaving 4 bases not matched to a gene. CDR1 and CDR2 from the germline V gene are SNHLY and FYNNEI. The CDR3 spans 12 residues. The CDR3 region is CASRTGTHTQYF. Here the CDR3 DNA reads TGTGCCAGCAGGACAGGGACGCATACGCAGTATTTT.

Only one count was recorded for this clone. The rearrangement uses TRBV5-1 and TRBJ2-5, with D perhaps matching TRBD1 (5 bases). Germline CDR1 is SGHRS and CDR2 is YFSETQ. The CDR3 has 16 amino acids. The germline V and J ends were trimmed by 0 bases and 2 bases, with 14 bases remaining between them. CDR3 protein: CASSLGGWGLQETQYF. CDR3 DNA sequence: TGCGCCAGCAGCTTGGGAGGTTGGGGCCTACAAGAGACCCAGTACTTC.

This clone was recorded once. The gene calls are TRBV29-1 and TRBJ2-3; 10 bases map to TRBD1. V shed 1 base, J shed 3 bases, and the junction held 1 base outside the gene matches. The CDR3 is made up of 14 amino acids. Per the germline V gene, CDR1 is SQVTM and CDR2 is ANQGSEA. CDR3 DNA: TGCAGCGTTGAAGGGACAGGGGGTACAGATACGCAGTATTTT. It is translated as CSVEGTGGTDTQYF.

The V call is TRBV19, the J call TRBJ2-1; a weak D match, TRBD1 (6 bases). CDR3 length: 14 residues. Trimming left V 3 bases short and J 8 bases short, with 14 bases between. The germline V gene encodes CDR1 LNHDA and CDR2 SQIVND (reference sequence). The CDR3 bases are TGTGCCAGTAGTATTATGGGCAGGGGCGATGAGCAGTTCTTC. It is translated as CASSIMGRGDEQFF. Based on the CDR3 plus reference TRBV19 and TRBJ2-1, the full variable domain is DGGITQSPKYLFRKEGQNVTLSCEQNLNHDAMYWYRQDPGQGLRLIYYSQIVNDFQKGDIAEGYSVSREKKESFPLTVTSAQKNPTAFYLCASSIMGRGDEQFFGPGTRLTVL.

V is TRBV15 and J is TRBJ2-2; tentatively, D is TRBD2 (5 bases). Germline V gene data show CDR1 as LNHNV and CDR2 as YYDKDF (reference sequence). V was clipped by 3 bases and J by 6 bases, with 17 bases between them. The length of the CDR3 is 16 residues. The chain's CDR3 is CATSSLATASSGELFF. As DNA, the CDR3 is TGTGCCACCAGCAGTTTAGCGACTGCTAGCTCCGGGGAGCTGTTTTTT.

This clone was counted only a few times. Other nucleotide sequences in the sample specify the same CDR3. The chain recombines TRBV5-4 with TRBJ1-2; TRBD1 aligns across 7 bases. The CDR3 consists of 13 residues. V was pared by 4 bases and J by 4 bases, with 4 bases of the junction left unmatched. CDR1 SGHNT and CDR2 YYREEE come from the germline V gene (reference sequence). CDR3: CASSITGVYGYTF. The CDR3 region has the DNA TGTGCCAGCAGCATAACAGGGGTCTATGGCTACACCTTC. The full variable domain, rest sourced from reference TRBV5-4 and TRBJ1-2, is ETGVTQSPTHLIKTRGQQVTLRCSSQSGHNTVSWYQQALGQGPQFIFQYYREEENGRGNFPPRFSGLQFPNYSSELNVNALELDDSALYLCASSITGVYGYTFGSGTRLTVV.

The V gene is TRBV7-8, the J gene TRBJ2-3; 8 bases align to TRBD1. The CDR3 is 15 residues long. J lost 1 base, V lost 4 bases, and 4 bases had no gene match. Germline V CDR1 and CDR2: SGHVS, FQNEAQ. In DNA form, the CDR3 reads TGTGCCAGCAGCTCTGGACAGGGTCGCACAGATACGCAGTATTTT. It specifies CASSSGQGRTDTQYF.

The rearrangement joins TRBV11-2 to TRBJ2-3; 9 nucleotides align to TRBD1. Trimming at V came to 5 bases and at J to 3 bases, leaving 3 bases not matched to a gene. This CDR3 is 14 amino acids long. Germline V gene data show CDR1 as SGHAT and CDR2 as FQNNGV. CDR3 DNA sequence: TGTGCCAGCAGCCCGGACAGGGGAACAGATACGCAGTATTTT. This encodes CASSPDRGTDTQYF.

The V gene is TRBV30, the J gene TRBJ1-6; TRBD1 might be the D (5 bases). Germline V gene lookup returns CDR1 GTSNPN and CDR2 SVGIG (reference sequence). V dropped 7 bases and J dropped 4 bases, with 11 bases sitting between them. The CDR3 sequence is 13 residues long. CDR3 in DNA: TGTGCCTCATTTGACAGTTATAATTCACCCCTCCACTTT. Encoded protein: CASFDSYNSPLHF.